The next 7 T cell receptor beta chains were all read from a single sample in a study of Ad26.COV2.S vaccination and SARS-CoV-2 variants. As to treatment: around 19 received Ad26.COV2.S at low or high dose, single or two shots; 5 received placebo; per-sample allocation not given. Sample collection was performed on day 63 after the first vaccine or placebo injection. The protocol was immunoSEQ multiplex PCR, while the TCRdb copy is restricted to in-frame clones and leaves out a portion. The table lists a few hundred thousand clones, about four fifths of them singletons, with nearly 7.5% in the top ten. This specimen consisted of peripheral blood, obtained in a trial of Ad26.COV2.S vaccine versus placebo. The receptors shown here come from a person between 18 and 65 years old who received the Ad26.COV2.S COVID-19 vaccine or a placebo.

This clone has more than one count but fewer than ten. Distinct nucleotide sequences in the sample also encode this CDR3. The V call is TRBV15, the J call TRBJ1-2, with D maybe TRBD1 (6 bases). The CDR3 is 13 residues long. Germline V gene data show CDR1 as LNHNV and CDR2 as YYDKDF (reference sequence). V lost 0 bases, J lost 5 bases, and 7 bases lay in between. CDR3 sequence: CATSRDRGYGYTF. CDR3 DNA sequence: TGTGCCACCAGCAGAGATAGGGGGTATGGCTACACCTTC.

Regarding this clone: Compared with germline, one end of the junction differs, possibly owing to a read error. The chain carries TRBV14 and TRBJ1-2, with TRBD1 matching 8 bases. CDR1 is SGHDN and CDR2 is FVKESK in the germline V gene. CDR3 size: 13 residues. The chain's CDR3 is CASSQFPGQVPSF. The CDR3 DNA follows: TGTGCCAGCAGCCAATTTCCGGGACAGGTACCATCCTTC.

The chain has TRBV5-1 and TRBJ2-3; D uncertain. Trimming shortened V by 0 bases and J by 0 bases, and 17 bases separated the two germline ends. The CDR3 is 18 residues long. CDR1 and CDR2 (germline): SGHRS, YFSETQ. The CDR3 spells CASSLGSGIPLSTDTQYF. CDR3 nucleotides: TGCGCCAGCAGCTTGGGGTCTGGGATACCCCTTAGCACAGATACGCAGTATTTT. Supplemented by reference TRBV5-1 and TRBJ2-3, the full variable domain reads KAGVTQTPRYLIKTRGQQVTLSCSPISGHRSVSWYQQTPGQGLQFLFEYFSETQRNKGNFPGRFSGRQFSNSRSEMNVSTLELGDSALYLCASSLGSGIPLSTDTQYFGPGTRLTVL.

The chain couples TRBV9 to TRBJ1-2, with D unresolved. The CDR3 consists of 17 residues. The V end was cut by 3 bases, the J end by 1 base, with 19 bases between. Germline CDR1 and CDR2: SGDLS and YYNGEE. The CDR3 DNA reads TGTGCCAGCAGCGCTAGCTCGGGAGAGGGAGGTAACTATGGCTACACCTTC. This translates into CASSASSGEGGNYGYTF.

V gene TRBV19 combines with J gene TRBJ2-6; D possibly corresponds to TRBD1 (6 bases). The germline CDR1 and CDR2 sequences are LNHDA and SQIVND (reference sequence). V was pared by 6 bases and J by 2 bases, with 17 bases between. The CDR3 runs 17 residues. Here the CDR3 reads CASSLNRESPGANVLTF. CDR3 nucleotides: TGTGCCAGTAGCCTTAACAGGGAGAGCCCTGGGGCCAACGTCCTGACTTTC.

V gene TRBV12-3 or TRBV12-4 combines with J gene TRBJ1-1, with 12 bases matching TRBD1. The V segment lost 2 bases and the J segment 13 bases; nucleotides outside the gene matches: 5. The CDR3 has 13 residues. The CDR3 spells CASSLWDRGLGFF. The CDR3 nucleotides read TGTGCCAGCAGTTTATGGGACAGGGGGCTGGGTTTCTTT.

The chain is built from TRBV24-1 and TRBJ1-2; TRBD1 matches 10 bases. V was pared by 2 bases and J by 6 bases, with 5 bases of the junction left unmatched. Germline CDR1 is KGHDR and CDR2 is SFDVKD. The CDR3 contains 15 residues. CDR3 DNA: TGTGCCACCAGTGATTGGGACAGGGGAGGAAATGGCTACACCTTC. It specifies CATSDWDRGGNGYTF.